This paragraph reports one T cell receptor beta chain. Its antigen is still unknown. This record comes from a study of T cell repertoires in cytomegalovirus infection. TCRdb re-analysed the reads in MiXCR, keeping a single row per CDR3 protein. This table holds about 110,000 distinct CDR3 sequences, approximately 45% found once. The TCR was taken from a human donor in good health (CMV status not recorded). Some clones in this sample may be carry-over from other donors' samples. This sample comprised CD8+ T cells from cultured PBMCs, obtained from culture after CMV antigen stimulation.

The CDR3 DNA reads TGTGCCAGCAGTGACCTGACTAGCGGGGACCTCGGGGATACGCAGTATTTT. Amino acids: CASSDLTSGDLGDTQYF. The chain is built from TRBV2 and TRBJ2-3; the match to TRBD2 covers 11 bases. CDR1 is SNHLY and CDR2 is FYNNEI in the germline V gene. Losses at the gene ends were 3 bases for V and 6 bases for J; bases not matched to a gene: 11. CDR3 length equals 17 residues.